The sequence of this T cell receptor beta chain was determined in a study of CD8 T cells in Susac syndrome. The germline V and J ends were trimmed by 4 bases and 0 bases, with 11 bases remaining between them. Germline V gene sequence: CDR1 MDHEN, CDR2 SYDVKM. This CDR3 has 15 amino acids. Random hexamers served to reverse transcribe about 0.45 to 1 ug RNA. TCRdb fed the immunoSEQ multiplex PCR reads into MiXCR, producing one record per CDR3 protein. The repertoire holds more than 40,000 distinct CDR3 sequences, 80% to 95% seen once, with about 0.55% in the top ten. The genes are TRBV28 and TRBJ2-3; the D gene is possibly TRBD2 (5 bases). Sequences were obtained from CD8+ T cells from PBMCs. The sequence was obtained from a human donor in good health. CDR3 sequence: CASSSGRRSTDTQYF. The CDR3 DNA reads TGTGCCAGCAGTTCTGGGCGGAGGAGCACAGATACGCAGTATTTT.